This entry features one T cell receptor beta chain sequence. Its target is not known. Germline loops: CDR1 MGHRA, CDR2 YSYEKL. This CDR3 is built from 15 residues. The junction had 8 bases not matched to a gene; V was cut back by 3 bases and J by 8 bases. TCRdb keeps only in-frame clones here, not all; method: immunoSEQ multiplex PCR. The sample consists of around 46,000 clones, over 70% of them appearing once. Exposure to brentuximab vedotin varied, and each patient had relapsed following autologous stem cell transplantation. Patients had relapsed/refractory classical Hodgkin lymphoma with complete response, partial response or progressive disease as best response. This entry belongs to a study of PD-1 blockade in classical Hodgkin lymphoma. Study results and limitations: CD4+ TCR diversity, unlike CD8+, climbed significantly by C4D1. Those starting nivolumab under 1 year post-ASCT were excluded. Similar baseline diversity was found in complete responders and newly diagnosed patients.

V is TRBV4-1 and J is TRBJ1-4; 8 bases line up with TRBD1. This receptor was taken from a human donor with classical Hodgkin lymphoma. The source material was peripheral blood mononuclear cells (PBMCs), sampled before the second cycle of nivolumab. The CDR3 loop reads CASSHGQGGDEKLFF. The CDR3 coding sequence is TGCGCCAGCAGCCACGGACAGGGCGGTGACGAAAAACTGTTTTTT.